The subject of this entry is one T cell receptor (beta chain). The target antigen is unknown. Germline V gene lookup returns CDR1 ENHRY and CDR2 SYGVKD. CDR3 size: 13 residues. The J segment lost 0 bases and the V segment lost 6 bases, leaving 1 base of the junction unmatched. The data belong to a study of neoadjuvant anti-PD-1 for oral cavity cancer. Study-level results: With three patients per group, TCR findings need larger cohorts.

The method was immunoSEQ multiplex PCR; TCRdb's version includes in-frame clones alone and lacks a portion of them. The sample holds more than 11,000 clones; 76% are singletons and the top ten take over 2%. Time point reported: after neoadjuvant nivolumab, at surgical resection. Patients had newly diagnosed, untreated stage II-IVA oral cavity squamous cell carcinoma. The patients had HPV-negative, locally advanced oral cavity squamous cell carcinoma. Sequenced here: PBMCs, sampled after nivolumab (anti-PD-1) treatment. V is TRBV10-3 and J is TRBJ2-5, with TRBD1 identical over 7 bases. This clonotype originated in a person aged 40-85 years with oral cavity squamous cell carcinoma. The CDR3 region is CAIRGTDQETQYF. The DNA for the CDR3 is TGTGCCATCAGGGGGACAGACCAAGAGACCCAGTACTTC.